One sample yielded the 8 T cell receptor beta chains listed below, sequenced in a study of shared clonotypes between healthy human individuals. The method was immunoSEQ multiplex PCR; TCRdb's version includes in-frame clones alone and lacks a portion of them. The table includes approximately 980,000 clones, approximately 80% detected once. Sequenced material: memory CD4+ T cells sorted from blood. Subset defined: CD45RA-negative fraction. These receptors were obtained from a man aged 18 to 29 in good health.

V and J are TRBV6-4 and TRBJ2-1; possibly TRBD2 for D (5 bases). The ends were cut back, 2 bases at V and 6 bases at J, with 11 bases in the middle. Germline assignment: CDR1 MRHNA and CDR2 SNTAGT. The CDR3 covers 14 residues. CDR3 nucleotide sequence: TGTGCCAGCAGTGACAGCGGTACTCCCAATGAGCAGTTCTTC. Translation gives CASSDSGTPNEQFF.

The chain has TRBV6-1 and TRBJ2-1; 8 bases line up with TRBD2. Germline V gene sequence: CDR1 MNHNS, CDR2 SASEGT. This CDR3 is built from 15 residues. Trimming removed 6 bases from V and 0 bases from J; junction bases left unmatched: 4. The CDR3 DNA reads as TGTGCCAGCAGCACGGGGGGGGCCTCCTACAATGAGCAGTTCTTC. This codes for CASSTGGASYNEQFF.

The rearrangement joins TRBV18 to TRBJ2-2, with TRBD1 identical over 7 bases. In germline, CDR1 is KGHSH, CDR2 LQKENI. The CDR3 sequence is 15 residues long. J was trimmed by 4 bases and V by 4 bases; bases with no gene match: 6. DNA of the CDR3: TGTGCCAGCTCACACGGGACAGCCGTCACCGGGGAGCTGTTTTTT. This translates into CASSHGTAVTGELFF.

This clone showed up just once. J is TRBJ2-5 and V is TRBV18, with D tentatively TRBD1 (5 bases). Trimming removed 1 base from V and 1 base from J, with 10 bases in between. CDR1 and CDR2 from the germline V gene are KGHSH and LQKENI. The CDR3 is 15 amino acids. The CDR3 spells CASSPQTTVQETQYF. CDR3 nucleotide sequence: TGTGCCAGCTCACCACAGACGACAGTCCAAGAGACCCAGTACTTC.

The CDR3 protein is CAWKETSGSYEQYF. DNA of the CDR3: TGTGCCTGGAAAGAGACTAGCGGGAGCTACGAGCAGTACTTC. The chain joins TRBV30 to TRBJ2-7, with 12 bases fitting TRBD2. The CDR3 has 14 amino acids. V was pared by 4 bases and J by 3 bases, with 4 bases of the junction left unmatched. Germline CDR1 reads GTSNPN; CDR2 reads SVGIG (reference sequence).

J is TRBJ2-7 and V is TRBV28; no clear D gene. The germline V gene has CDR1 MDHEN and CDR2 SYDVKM. This CDR3 region has 14 residues. Trimming took 4 bases from V and 9 from J, leaving 19 bases between them. CDR3 DNA sequence: TGTGCCAGCAGTTCGATCCCTCCACCTCTAGGGCAGTACTTC. This encodes CASSSIPPPLGQYF.

The chain joins TRBV29-1 to TRBJ1-5; 10 nucleotides align to TRBD1. Looked up from germline, CDR1 is SQVTM and CDR2 is ANQGSEA. The CDR3 is 14 residues long. Trimming removed 5 bases from V and 5 bases from J; junction bases left unmatched: 6. The CDR3 sequence is CSVSTGGLYQPQHF. CDR3 nucleotides: TGCAGCGTTTCGACAGGGGGCCTCTATCAGCCCCAGCATTTT.

The V call is TRBV28, the J call TRBJ1-5; D call uncertain. V was trimmed by 2 bases and J by 4 bases, leaving 12 bases between them. Per germline, CDR1 MDHEN and CDR2 SYDVKM. The CDR3 runs 15 residues. CDR3 DNA: TGTGCCAGCAGTTTACCCACCACAGAAAATCAGCCCCAGCATTTT. The encoded protein is CASSLPTTENQPQHF.